This TCR beta chain was documented in a study of cytomegalovirus exposure and HLA in healthy donors. Worth noting for this clone: Its antigen is not known.

V lost 4 bases to trimming and J lost 1 base, with 11 bases between them. The V gene's germline CDR1 is SNHLY and CDR2 FYNNEI. The CDR3 length is 14 residues. Study findings and constraints: Being productive about 90% or about 30% of the time was typical of most TCR beta V segments in an earlier analysis.

The PCR ran on 60 Vbeta and 13 Jbeta primers. Assay used: immunoSEQ multiplex PCR; TCRdb lists only in-frame clones, some missing. The sample lists more than 200,000 clones, approximately 70% occurring once. This receptor was taken from a man in his forties in good health and CMV-seropositive. Sequencing was performed on PBMCs. This chain links TRBV2 with TRBJ2-7; tentative D call: TRBD1 (6 bases). CDR3 nucleotide sequence: TGTGCCAGCAGTGTCGACAGGTCATCCTACGAGCAGTACTTC. As protein: CASSVDRSSYEQYF. Combining the CDR3 with reference TRBV2 and TRBJ2-7 gives the whole variable domain EPEVTQTPSHQVTQMGQEVILRCVPISNHLYFYWYRQILGQKVEFLVSFYNNEISEKSEIFDDQFSVERPDGSNFTLKIRSTKLEDSAMYFCASSVDRSSYEQYFGPGTRLTVT.